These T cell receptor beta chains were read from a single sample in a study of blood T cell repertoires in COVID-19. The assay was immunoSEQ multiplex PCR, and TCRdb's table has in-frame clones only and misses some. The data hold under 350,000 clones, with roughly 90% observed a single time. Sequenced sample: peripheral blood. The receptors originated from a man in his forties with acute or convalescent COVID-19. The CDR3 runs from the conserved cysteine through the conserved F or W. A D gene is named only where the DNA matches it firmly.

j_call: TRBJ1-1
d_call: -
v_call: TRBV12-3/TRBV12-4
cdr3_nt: TGTGCCAGCAGTTTAAACGGGAACACTGAAGCTTTCTTT
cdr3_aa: CASSLNGNTEAFF

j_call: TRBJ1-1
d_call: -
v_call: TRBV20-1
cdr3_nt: TGCAGTGCTAGATCCGGGCAGCGGATTTTCTTT
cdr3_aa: CSARSGQRIFF

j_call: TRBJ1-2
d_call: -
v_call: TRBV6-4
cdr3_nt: TGTGCCAGCCATCTTCCCACAGGAGGCTACACCTTC
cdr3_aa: CASHLPTGGYTF

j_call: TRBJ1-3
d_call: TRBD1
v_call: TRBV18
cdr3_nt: TGTGCCAGCTCACCAGACAGGGTGGGATCTGGAAACACCATATATTTT
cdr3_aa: CASSPDRVGSGNTIYF

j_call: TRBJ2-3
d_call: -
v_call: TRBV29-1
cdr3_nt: TGCAGCGGAAAGTTAGGCGGCTCCACAGATACGCAGTATTTT
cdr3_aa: CSGKLGGSTDTQYF

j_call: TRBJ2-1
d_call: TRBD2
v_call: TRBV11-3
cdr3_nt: TGTGCCAGCAGCCGACCCCGCCCTAGCGGGGGGGATGATGAGCAGTTCTTC
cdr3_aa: CASSRPRPSGGDDEQFF

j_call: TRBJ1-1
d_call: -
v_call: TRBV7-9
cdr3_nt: TGTGCCAGCTCGGCGGGGGCAGGAACTGAAGCTTTCTTT
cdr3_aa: CASSAGAGTEAFF

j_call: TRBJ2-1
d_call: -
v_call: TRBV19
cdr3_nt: TGTGCCAGTAGCCTTGGGCCAGACGGTGAGCAGTTCTTC
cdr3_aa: CASSLGPDGEQFF

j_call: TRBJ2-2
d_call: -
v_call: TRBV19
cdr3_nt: TGTGCCAGTAGTATAGACCTTTACACCGGGGAGCTGTTTTTT
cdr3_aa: CASSIDLYTGELFF

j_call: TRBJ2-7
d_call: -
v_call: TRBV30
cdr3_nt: TGTGCCTGGAGTGACTGGACAGTTGGCCTCGAGCAGTACTTC
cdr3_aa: CAWSDWTVGLEQYF